What follows is one T cell receptor beta chain and its context. This clone has a single count. Its antigen specificity is not known. No qualities accompany the bases; no much larger clone lies one base away. The record originates from a study of shared clonotypes between healthy human individuals (dated by TCRdb to the early 2020s). Background on the whole study: A couple of women and a few men aged 18 to 49 years were included in the cohort. For each donor, three plates each were used for CD4 naive and CD4 memory, two plates were used for CD8 naive, and one plate was used for CD8 memory. Blood TCR repertoires of five healthy adults were deeply sequenced to estimate repertoire size and the extent of clonotype sharing between individuals. To increase sequencing depth and limit assay-specific biases, TCR repertoire library preparation and sequencing were carried out by different laboratories using diverse techniques. Per donor, leukapheresis produced somewhere between about 0.9 and 10 billion PBMCs.

What the study reported, not specific to this receptor: Based on pairwise subsampling, the degree of clonotype sharing among donors was expected to be affected by sequencing depth. The small number of donors limited the genetic and exposure-history diversity represented. Around 5% of naive CD4, 3.5% of naive CD8, around 2.3% of memory CD4, and 0.35% to 0.5% of memory CD8 clonotypes were shared across several donors. Naive subsets generally had larger estimated clonotype richness than memory subsets did. Compared with non-shared clonotypes, clonotypes shared by all four sorted-subset donors had higher generation probabilities. Sampling was restricted to blood, and TCR repertoires in tissue are likely to differ from TCR repertoires in blood. Incomplete sequencing was indicated by rarefaction of sorted-subset datasets, despite the large sequencing depth.

CD8 naive samples were CD45RO-negative cells positively selected for CCR7, giving a CD45RA+CCR7+ population that excluded TemRA cells. Donors were healthy HIV-negative adults with no recently reported acute infections or vaccinations. Every donor was a Caucasian adult living in Nashville, Tennessee, USA. After blood collection by leukapheresis, PBMCs were isolated using Ficoll-Histopaque density gradient centrifugation and then cryopreserved in the vapor phase of liquid nitrogen. Analytical flow cytometry was used to check the purity and quantity of each magnetically sorted T cell population. Genomic DNA was isolated from every sorted fraction and measured by UV absorbance on a Nanodrop 2000c. TCR CDR3 regions were amplified from genomic DNA by multiplex PCR using the deep immunoSEQ assay. Genomic DNA extracted from each cell subset was distributed evenly over all wells of several immunoSEQ 96-well plates, and each plate served as one replicate. For sorted subsets, each replicate PCR was loaded with roughly 0.2 ug genomic DNA, equivalent to 30,000 or so T cell genomes. Purified libraries were quantified with a Qubit 3.0 fluorometer, sized on a Bioanalyzer 2100, and re-quantified with the KAPA Library Quantification kit. A separate single-read 150-cycle Illumina NextSeq 550 flow cell was used to sequence each immunoSEQ 96-well plate. As for the authors' bioinformatics: Because the immunoSEQ output included only junctional sequences and no quality scores, the filtering could not be the same as the filtering used for full-length reads. To assign V/J genes and CDR3, sequences were annotated using PyIR, a Python wrapper for IgBLAST v1.9, with IMGT germline references. Reads with weak V/J assignments (E-value above 1e-6), missing CDR3, stop codons, out-of-frame junctions, or ambiguous translated residues were removed. A V3J clonotype was defined by an identical inferred V gene, J gene, and CDR3 amino acid sequence. The percentage overlap between two repertoires was calculated by dividing the number of shared unique clonotypes by the size of the smaller repertoire. Three approaches were used to assess repertoire richness: RTK rarefaction, the Chao1 estimator, and Recon v2.1 estimates of unobserved clonotypes. For all TCRbeta clonotypes obtained by the gDNA method from four donors, generation probabilities were computed with OLGA. TCRdb provides this immuneACCESS table in a form limited to in-frame rearrangements. Some clones are lacking; in checked studies, under half of them reflect an unresolved V gene, and why the rest are absent is not known. The V and J calls and clone size come from that table; D and trimming were worked out from the DNA. Within this sample are roughly 770,000 clones, with 96% of them counted one time only. The ten largest clones take up about 0.25% of the sample.

This sequence originates from a man aged 25 to 40 in good health. Sequences were obtained from naive CD8+ T cells sorted from blood. What the cell subset or site label conveys for this sample: CD45RA+CCR7+.

The DNA sequence is TGTGCCAGCAGCCCCCCAGACAGGGGGCTCGAGCAGTACTTC. Translated, it gives CASSPPDRGLEQYF. Here the chain combines TRBV7-9 and TRBJ2-7; 10 nucleotides in the junction match TRBD1. The cysteine opens and the phenylalanine closes a CDR3 of 14 amino acids. Just CDR3 DNA is preserved here, 42 bases in frame from base 1. Looking up the germline V gene (reference sequence) yields CDR1 SEHNR and CDR2 FQNEAQ. For this chain, trimming is 5 bases at the V end and 6 bases at the J end, and the number of junction bases without a gene match is 7.